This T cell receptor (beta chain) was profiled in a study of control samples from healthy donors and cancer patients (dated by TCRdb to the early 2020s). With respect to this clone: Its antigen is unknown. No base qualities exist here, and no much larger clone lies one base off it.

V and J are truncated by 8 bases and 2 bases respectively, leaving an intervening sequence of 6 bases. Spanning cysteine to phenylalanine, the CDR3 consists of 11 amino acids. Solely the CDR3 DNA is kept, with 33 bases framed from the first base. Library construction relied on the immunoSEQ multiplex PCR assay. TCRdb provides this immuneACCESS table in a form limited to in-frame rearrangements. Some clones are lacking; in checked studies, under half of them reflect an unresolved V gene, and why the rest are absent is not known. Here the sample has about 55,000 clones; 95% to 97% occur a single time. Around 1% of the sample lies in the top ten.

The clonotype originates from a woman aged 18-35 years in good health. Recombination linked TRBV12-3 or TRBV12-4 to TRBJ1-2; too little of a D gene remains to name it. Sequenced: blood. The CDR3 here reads CASFQNYGYTF. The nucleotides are TGTGCCAGCTTTCAAAACTATGGCTACACCTTC.